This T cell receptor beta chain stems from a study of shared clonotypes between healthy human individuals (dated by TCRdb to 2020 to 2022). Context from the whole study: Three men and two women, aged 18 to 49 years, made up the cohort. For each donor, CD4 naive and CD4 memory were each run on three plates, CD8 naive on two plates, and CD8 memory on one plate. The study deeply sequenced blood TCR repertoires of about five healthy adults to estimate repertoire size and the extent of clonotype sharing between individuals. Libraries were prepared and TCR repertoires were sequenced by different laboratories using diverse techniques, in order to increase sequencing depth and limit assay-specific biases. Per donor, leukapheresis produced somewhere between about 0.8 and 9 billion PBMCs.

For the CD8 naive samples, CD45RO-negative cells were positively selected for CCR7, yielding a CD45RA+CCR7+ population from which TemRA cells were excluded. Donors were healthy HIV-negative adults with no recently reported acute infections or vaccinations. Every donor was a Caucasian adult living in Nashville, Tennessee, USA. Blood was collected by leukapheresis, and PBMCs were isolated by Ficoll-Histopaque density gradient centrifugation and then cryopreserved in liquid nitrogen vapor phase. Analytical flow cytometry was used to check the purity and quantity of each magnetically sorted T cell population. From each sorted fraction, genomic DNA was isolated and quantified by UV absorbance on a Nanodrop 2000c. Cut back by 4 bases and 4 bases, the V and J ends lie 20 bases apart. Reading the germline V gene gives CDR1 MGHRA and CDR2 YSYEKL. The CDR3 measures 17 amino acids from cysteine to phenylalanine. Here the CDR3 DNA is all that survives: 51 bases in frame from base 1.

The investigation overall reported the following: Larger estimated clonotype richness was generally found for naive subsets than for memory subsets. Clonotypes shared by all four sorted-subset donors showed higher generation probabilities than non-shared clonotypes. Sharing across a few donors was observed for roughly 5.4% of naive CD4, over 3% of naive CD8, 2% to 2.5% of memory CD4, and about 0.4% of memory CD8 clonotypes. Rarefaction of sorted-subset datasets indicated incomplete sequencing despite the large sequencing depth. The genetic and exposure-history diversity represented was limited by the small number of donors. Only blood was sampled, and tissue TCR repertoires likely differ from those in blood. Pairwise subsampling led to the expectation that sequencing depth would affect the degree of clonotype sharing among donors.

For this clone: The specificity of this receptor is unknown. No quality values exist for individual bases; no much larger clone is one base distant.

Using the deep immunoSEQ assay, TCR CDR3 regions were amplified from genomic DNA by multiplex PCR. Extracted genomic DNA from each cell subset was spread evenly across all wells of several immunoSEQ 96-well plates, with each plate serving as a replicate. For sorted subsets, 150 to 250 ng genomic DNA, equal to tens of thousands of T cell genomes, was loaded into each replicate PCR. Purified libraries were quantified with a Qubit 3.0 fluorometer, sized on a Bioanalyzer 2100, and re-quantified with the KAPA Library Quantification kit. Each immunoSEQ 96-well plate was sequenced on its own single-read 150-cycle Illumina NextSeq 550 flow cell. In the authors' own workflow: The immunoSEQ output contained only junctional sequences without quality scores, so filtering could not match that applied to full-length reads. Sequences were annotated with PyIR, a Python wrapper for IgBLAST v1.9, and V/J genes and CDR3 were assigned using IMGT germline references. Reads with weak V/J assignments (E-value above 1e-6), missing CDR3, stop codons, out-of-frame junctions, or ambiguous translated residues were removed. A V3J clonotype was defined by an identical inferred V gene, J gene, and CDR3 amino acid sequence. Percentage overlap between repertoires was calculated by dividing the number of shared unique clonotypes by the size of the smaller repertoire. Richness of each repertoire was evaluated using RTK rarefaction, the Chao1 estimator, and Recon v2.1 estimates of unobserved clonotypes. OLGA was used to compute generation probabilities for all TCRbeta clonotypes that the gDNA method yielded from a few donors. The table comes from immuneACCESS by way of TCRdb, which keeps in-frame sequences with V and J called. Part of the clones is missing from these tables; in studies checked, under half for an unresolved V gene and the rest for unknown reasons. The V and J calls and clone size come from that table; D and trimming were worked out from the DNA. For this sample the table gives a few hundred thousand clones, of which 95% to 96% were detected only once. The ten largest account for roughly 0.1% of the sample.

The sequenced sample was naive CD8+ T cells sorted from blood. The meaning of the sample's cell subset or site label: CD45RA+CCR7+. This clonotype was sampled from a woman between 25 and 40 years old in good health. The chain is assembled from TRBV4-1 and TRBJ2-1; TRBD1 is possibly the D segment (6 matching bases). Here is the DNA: TGCGCCAGCAGCCCTCGAGGGGTGGACAGTGCTTACAATGAGCAGTTCTTC. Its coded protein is CASSPRGVDSAYNEQFF.